This TCR beta chain was captured in a study of T cell repertoires in cytomegalovirus infection. Study context: The authors used CMV epitopes that were HLA-C-restricted (recently identified) and HLA-B-restricted (well studied). Evidence of both CMV infection and a matching HLA type came from public TCR beta signatures.

The CDR3 covers 14 residues. Germline CDR1 is LGHNA and CDR2 is YSLEER. TCRdb called the reads again in MiXCR, with one record for every CDR3 protein. The sample has approximately 910,000 distinct CDR3 sequences, under 40% seen once; the top ten hold about an eighth. Study observations and caveats: Ex vivo responses were dominated by HLA-C-restricted CMV-specific TCR beta clonotypes. Accumulated public TCR beta family frequency recognized individuals carrying CMV together with the relevant HLA.

This clonotype was picked up one time. Its specificity is unknown. Mismatch with germline at one junction end may stem from a read error. The rearrangement joins TRBV4-3 to TRBJ1-1; D remains ambiguous. The receptor comes from a human donor in good health (CMV status not recorded). Some clones in this sample may be carry-over from other donors' samples. The sequencing used cultured CD8+ T cells from PBMCs, collected from culture after CMV antigen stimulation. The CDR3 DNA is TGCGCCAGCAGCCAATTTGCAGAGAACACTAAAGCTTTCTTT. It yields the protein CASSQFAENTKAFF.